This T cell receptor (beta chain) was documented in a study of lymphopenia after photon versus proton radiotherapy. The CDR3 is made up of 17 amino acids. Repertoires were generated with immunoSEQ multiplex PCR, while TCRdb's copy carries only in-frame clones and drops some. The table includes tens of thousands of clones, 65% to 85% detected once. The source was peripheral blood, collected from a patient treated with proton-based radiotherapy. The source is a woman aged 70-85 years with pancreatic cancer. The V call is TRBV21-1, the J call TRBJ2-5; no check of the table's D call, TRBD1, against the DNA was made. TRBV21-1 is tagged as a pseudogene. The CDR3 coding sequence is TGTGCCAGCAGCAAAGGGAAAAGGCAGGGGCGAAAAGAGACCCAGTACTTC. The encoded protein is CASSKGKRQGRKETQYF.